A few counts support the clone carrying this T cell receptor (beta chain). These data are taken from a study of blood T cell repertoires in COVID-19. Overall study: The origin of the acute and convalescent COVID-19 samples was the United States, Italy and Spain. Sample material is recorded as cDNA or gDNA derived from T cells, B-cell-depleted T cells, or PBMCs.

Original analysis: Amplification with reference gene primers provided the estimates of nucleated cell counts. Using immunoSEQ multiplex PCR, the repertoire was profiled, and TCRdb retains in-frame clones only, with some absent. Clonal size and the V and J genes are those of that table, whereas D and trimming came from the DNA. The table lists hundreds of thousands of clones, about 91% of them singletons. Trimming cost V 6 bases and J 2 bases, with 8 bases left between them. The CDR3 sequence is 13 residues long. Germline assignment: CDR1 SNHLY and CDR2 FYNNEI. The chain joins TRBV2 to TRBJ1-5, with D perhaps TRBD1 (5 bases). Sequenced sample: peripheral blood. The TCR comes from a woman between 25 and 40 years old who had recovered from COVID-19. In DNA, the CDR3 is TGTGCCAGCAGGGGGGAGGGCAATCAGCCCCAGCATTTT. This gives the protein CASRGEGNQPQHF.